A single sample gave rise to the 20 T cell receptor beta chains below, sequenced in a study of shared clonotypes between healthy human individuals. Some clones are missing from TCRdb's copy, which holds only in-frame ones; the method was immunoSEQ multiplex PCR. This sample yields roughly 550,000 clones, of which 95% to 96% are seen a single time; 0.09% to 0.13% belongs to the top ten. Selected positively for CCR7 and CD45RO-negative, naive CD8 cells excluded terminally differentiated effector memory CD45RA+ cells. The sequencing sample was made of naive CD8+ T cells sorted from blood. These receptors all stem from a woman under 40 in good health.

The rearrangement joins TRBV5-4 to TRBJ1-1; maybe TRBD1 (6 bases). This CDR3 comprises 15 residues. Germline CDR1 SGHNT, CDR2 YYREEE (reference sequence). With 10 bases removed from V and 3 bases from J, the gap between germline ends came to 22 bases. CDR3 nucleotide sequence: TGTGCCTCCTTCGGCCAGGGGATGGTTCACACTGAAGCTTTCTTT. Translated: CASFGQGMVHTEAFF.

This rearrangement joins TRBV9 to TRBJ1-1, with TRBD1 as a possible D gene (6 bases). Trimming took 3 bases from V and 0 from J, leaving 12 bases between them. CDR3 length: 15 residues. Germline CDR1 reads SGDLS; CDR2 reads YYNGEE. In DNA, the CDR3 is TGTGCCAGCAGCGAGGGGGAGGGGATGAACACTGAAGCTTTCTTT. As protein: CASSEGEGMNTEAFF.

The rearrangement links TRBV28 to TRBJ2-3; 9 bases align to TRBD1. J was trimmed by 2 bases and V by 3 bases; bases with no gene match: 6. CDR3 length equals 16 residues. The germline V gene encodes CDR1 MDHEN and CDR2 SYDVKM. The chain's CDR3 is CASSFGQGIFTDTQYF. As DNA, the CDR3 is TGTGCCAGCAGTTTTGGACAGGGGATCTTCACAGATACGCAGTATTTT.

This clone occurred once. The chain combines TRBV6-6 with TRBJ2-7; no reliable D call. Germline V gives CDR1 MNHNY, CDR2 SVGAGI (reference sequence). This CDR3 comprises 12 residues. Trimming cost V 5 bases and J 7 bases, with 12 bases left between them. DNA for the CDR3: TGTGCCAGCAGTCCCCCCTTGGGGGAGCAGTACTTC. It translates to CASSPPLGEQYF.

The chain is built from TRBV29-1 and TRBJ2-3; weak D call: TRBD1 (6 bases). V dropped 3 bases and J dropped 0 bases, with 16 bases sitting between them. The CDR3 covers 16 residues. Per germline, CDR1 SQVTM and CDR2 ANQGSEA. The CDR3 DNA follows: TGCAGCGTTGAGGAATTGACAGGAAGAAGCACAGATACGCAGTATTTT. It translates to CSVEELTGRSTDTQYF.

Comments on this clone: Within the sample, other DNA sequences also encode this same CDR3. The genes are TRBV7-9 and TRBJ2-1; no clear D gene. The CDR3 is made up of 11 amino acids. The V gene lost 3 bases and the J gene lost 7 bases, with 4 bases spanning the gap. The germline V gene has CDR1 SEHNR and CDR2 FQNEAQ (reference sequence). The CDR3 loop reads CASSFSNEQFF. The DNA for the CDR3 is TGTGCCAGCAGCTTCTCAAATGAGCAGTTCTTC.

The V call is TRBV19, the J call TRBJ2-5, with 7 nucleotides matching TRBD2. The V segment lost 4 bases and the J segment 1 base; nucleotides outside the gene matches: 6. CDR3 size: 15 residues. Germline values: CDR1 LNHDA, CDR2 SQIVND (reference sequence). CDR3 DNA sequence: TGTGCCAGTAGTAGGTCTAGCGGACCCCAAGAGACCCAGTACTTC. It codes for CASSRSSGPQETQYF.

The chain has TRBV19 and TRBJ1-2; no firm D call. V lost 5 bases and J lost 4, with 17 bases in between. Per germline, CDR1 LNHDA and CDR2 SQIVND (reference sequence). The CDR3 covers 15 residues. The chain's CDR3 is CASSLQTALGYGYTF. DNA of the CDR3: TGTGCCAGTAGTCTTCAGACGGCCCTTGGCTATGGCTACACCTTC.

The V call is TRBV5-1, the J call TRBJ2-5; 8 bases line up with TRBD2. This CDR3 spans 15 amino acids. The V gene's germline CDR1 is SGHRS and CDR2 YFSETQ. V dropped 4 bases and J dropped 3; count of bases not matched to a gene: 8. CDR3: CASSLWTSPEETQYF. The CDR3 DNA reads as TGCGCCAGCAGCCTCTGGACTAGCCCCGAAGAGACCCAGTACTTC.

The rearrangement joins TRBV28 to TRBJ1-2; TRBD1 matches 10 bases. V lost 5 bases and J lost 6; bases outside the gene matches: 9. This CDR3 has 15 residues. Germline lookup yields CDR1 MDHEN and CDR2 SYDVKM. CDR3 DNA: TGTGCCAGCAGTCCTGATCCGGGACAGGGGAATGGCTACACCTTC. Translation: CASSPDPGQGNGYTF.

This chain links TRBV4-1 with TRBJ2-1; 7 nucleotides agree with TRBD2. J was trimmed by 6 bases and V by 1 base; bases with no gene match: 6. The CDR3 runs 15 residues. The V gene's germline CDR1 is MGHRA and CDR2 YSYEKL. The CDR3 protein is CASSQAGGRGNEQFF. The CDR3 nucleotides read TGCGCCAGCAGCCAAGCGGGCGGGAGAGGCAATGAGCAGTTCTTC.

The CDR3 DNA reads TGTGCCAGCAGCTTAACGGGGAGCCGGAATGAAAAACTGTTTTTT. It codes for CASSLTGSRNEKLFF. The chain recombines TRBV4-2 with TRBJ1-4; D remains ambiguous. This CDR3 spans 15 amino acids. V was clipped by 5 bases and J by 5 bases, with 15 bases between them. Looked up from germline, CDR1 is LGHNA and CDR2 is YNFKEQ.

The CDR3 loop reads CASSLGGRTGELFF. The CDR3 DNA is TGTGCCAGCAGCTTAGGGGGAAGGACCGGGGAGCTGTTTTTT. This rearrangement joins TRBV7-9 to TRBJ2-2, with unresolved D. This CDR3 has 14 amino acids. The germline gives CDR1 SEHNR, CDR2 FQNEAQ (reference sequence). V lost 1 base to trimming and J lost 5 bases, with 8 bases between them.

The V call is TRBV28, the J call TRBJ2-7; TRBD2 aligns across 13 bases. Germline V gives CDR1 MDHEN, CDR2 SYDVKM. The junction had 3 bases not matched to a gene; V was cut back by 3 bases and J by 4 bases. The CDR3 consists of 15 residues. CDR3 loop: CASSLGLAGNYEQYF. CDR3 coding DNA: TGTGCCAGCAGTTTGGGACTAGCGGGAAATTACGAGCAGTACTTC.

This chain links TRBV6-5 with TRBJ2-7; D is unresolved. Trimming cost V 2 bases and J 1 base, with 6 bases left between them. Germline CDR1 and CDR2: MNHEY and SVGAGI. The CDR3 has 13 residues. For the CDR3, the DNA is TGTGCCAGCAGTTACGCCGCTTCCTACGAGCAGTACTTC. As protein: CASSYAASYEQYF.

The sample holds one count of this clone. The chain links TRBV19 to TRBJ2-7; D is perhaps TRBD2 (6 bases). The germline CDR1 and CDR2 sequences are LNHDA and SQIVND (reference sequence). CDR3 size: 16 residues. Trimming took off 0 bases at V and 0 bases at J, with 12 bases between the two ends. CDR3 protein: CASSIDASASSYEQYF. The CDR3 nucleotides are TGTGCCAGTAGTATAGACGCTAGCGCAAGCTCCTACGAGCAGTACTTC.

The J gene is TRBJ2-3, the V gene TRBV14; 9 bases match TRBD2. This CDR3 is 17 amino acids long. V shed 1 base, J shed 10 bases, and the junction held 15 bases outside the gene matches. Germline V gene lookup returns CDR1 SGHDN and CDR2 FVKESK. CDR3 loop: CASSQGLLGGRGESQYF. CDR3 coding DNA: TGTGCCAGCAGCCAAGGACTCCTAGGCGGGAGGGGGGAGTCGCAGTATTTT.

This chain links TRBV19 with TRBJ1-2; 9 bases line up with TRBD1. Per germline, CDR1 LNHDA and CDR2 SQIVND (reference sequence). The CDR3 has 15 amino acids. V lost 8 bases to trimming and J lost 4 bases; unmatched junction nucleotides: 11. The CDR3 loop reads CASPGQGPRPYGYTF. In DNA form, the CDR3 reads TGTGCCAGTCCCGGACAGGGGCCGAGGCCCTATGGCTACACCTTC.

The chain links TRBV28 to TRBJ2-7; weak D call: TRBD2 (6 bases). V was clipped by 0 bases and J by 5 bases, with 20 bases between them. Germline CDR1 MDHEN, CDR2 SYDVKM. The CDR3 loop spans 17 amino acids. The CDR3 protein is CASSLWIRDFLRDEQYF. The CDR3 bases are TGTGCCAGCAGTTTATGGATCCGGGACTTCTTAAGGGACGAGCAGTACTTC.

Here the CDR3 reads CASSLVGPAEYNEQFF. In nucleotides, the CDR3 is TGTGCCAGCAGCTTGGTAGGTCCAGCGGAATACAATGAGCAGTTCTTC. The rearrangement uses TRBV5-5 and TRBJ2-1; TRBD2 might be the D (5 bases). V was cut by 0 bases and J by 4 bases, with 14 bases left in between. This CDR3 has 16 residues. The germline CDR1 and CDR2 sequences are SGHKS and YYEKEE (reference sequence). Full variable domain (rest looked up from reference TRBV5-5 and TRBJ2-1): DAGVTQSPTHLIKTRGQQVTLRCSPISGHKSVSWYQQVLGQGPQFIFQYYEKEERGRGNFPDRFSARQFPNYSSELNVNALLLGDSALYLCASSLVGPAEYNEQFFGPGTRLTVL.